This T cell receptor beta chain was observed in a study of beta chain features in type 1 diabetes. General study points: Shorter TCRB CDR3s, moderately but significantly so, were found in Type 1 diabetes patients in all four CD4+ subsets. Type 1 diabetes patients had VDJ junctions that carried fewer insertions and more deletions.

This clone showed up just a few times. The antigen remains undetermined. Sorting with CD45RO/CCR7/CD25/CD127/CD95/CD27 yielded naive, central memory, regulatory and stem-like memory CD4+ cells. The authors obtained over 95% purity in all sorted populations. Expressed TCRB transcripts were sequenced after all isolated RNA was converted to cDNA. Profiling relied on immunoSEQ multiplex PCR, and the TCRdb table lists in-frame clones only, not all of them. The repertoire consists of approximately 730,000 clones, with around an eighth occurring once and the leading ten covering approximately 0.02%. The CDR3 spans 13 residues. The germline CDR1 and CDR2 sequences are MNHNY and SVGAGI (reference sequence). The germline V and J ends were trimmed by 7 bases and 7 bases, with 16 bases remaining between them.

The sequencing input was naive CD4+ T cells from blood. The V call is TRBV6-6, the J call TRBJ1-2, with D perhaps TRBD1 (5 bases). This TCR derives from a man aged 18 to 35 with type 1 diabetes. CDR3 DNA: TGTGCCAGCACCCCTAGCGGGGGGGGTGGCTACACCTTC. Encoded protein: CASTPSGGGGYTF.